The sample holds one count of the clone carrying this TCR beta chain. Naive CD4+ cells were CD45RA-selected; the remaining cells were memory. The source of the sample is a study of shared clonotypes between healthy human individuals. The CDR3 is made up of 15 amino acids. Germline V gene sequence: CDR1 SEHNR, CDR2 FQNEAQ (reference sequence). Trimming removed 5 bases at V and 4 bases at J, with 17 bases between. It was roughly 200 ng DNA, about 30,000 T cell genomes, that sorted-subset replicate PCRs used. Some clones are missing from TCRdb's copy, which holds only in-frame ones; the method was immunoSEQ multiplex PCR. The sample contains roughly 2.5 million clones, around nine tenths of which appear only once.

Sequencing input: naive CD4+ T cells sorted from blood. This sample's subset: CD45RA+ positively selected. This sequence joins TRBV7-9 and TRBJ1-2; D gene uncertain. The TCR sequence derives from a man between 18 and 29 years old in good health. CDR3 nucleotide sequence: TGTGCCAGCAGCCCTGAGGAGGGCGCTTTCTATGGCTACACCTTC. This gives the protein CASSPEEGAFYGYTF.